This is a list of T cell receptor beta chains from one sample in a study of neurological immune-mediated disorders. Each CDR3 protein gets one entry after TCRdb re-called the 5' RACE reads with MiXCR. The repertoire consists of some 65,000 distinct CDR3 sequences, with over 4% occurring once and the leading ten covering 2.6%. Source material: PBMCs. Receptors originate from a man in his forties or fifties with multiple sclerosis. Both conserved end residues are part of each CDR3. Each record gives: CDR3 protein, CDR3 DNA, J gene, V gene, clone size, CDR3 length, D gene. A D gene is named only where the DNA matches it firmly. A row's size may be missing; if present it is once, few, many or a size class.

CASSKGNLATDTQYF,TGTGCCAGCAGTAAGGGAAACTTGGCCACAGATACGCAGTATTTT,TRBJ2-3,TRBV2,many,15,NA
CASSPPGTGDQETQYF,TGTGCCAGCAGCCCGCCCGGGACAGGGGACCAAGAGACCCAGTACTTC,TRBJ2-5,TRBV5-4,many,16,TRBD1
CASNRRGMKTDTQYF,TGTGCCAGCAACCGAAGGGGGATGAAGACAGATACGCAGTATTTT,TRBJ2-3,TRBV5-6,many,15,NA
CASSSDYGYTF,TGTGCCAGCAGTTCCGACTATGGCTACACCTTC,TRBJ1-2,TRBV6-6,many,11,NA
CASSSGRTNTGELFF,TGTGCCAGCAGTTCGGGACGGACAAACACCGGGGAGCTGTTTTTT,TRBJ2-2,TRBV7-8,many,15,NA
CSARPRSPNEKLFF,TGCAGTGCTAGACCCCGTTCACCTAATGAAAAACTGTTTTTT,TRBJ1-4,TRBV20-1,many,14,NA
CSARKQETQYF,TGCAGTGCTAGAAAACAAGAGACCCAGTACTTC,TRBJ2-5,TRBV20-1,many,11,NA
CSARDPLGTEAFF,TGCAGTGCTAGAGATCCATTAGGCACTGAAGCTTTCTTT,TRBJ1-1,TRBV20-1,few,13,NA
CASSSNRGEQFF,TGTGCCAGCAGCTCAAACAGGGGGGAGCAGTTCTTC,TRBJ2-1,TRBV11-2,many,12,TRBD1
CSASAKGVGYTF,TGCAGTGCTAGTGCAAAAGGGGTAGGCTACACCTTC,TRBJ1-2,TRBV20-1,many,12,NA
CASDWEGQGTEAFF,TGTGCCAGCGACTGGGAGGGACAGGGGACTGAAGCTTTCTTT,TRBJ1-1,TRBV9,many,14,TRBD1
CASSLSATQDTQYF,TGCGCCAGCAGCTTGTCGGCGACACAGGATACGCAGTATTTT,TRBJ2-3,TRBV5-1,many,14,NA
CATSTREGLSGTQYF,TGTGCCACCAGCACCAGGGAGGGGCTATCGGGGACCCAGTACTTC,TRBJ2-5,TRBV15,many,15,TRBD2
CAISEEGYGYTF,TGTGCCATCAGTGAGGAGGGCTATGGCTACACCTTC,TRBJ1-2,TRBV10-3,many,12,NA
CSGASGTDTQYF,TGCAGTGGCGCGTCGGGGACAGATACGCAGTATTTT,TRBJ2-3,TRBV20-1,many,12,NA
CASSRGQGSYNEQFF,TGCGCCAGCAGCAGGGGACAGGGGTCCTACAATGAGCAGTTCTTC,TRBJ2-1,TRBV5-1,many,15,TRBD1
CASSSDRLTNEQFF,TGTGCCAGCAGTTCGGACAGACTTACGAATGAGCAGTTCTTC,TRBJ2-1,TRBV6-5,many,14,NA
CASSPVGSTDTQYF,TGTGCCAGCTCACCGGTCGGTAGCACAGATACGCAGTATTTT,TRBJ2-3,TRBV18,NA,14,NA
CASSMTSRDRAFF,TGTGCCAGCAGTATGACCAGCAGGGATCGAGCTTTCTTT,TRBJ1-1,TRBV6-5,many,13,NA
CASSWGQGVSYEQYF,TGTGCCAGCAGCTGGGGACAGGGGGTCTCCTACGAGCAGTACTTC,TRBJ2-7,TRBV7-8,many,15,TRBD1
CASSMRYRGGHEQYF,TGTGCCAGCAGCATGCGGTATCGTGGGGGACACGAGCAGTACTTC,TRBJ2-7,TRBV5-6,many,15,NA
CASSYRDTMNTEAFF,TGTGCCAGCAGTTACCGGGACACGATGAACACTGAAGCTTTCTTT,TRBJ1-1,TRBV6-2/TRBV6-3,many,15,NA